This record covers a single TCR beta chain. The antigen remains unidentified. The data belong to a study of beta chain features in type 1 diabetes. For the study at large: No patient-donor differences in age, gender, total cells or subset yield. General study results and limits: TCRB CDR3 length was moderately but significantly reduced in all four CD4+ subsets of Type 1 diabetes patients. Shorter templates might be favored by PCR, and equally so in patients and in controls.

Germline CDR1 MNHNS, CDR2 SASEGT. CDR3 length equals 15 residues. V lost 6 bases, J lost 3 bases, and 14 bases lay in between. Expressed TCRB transcripts were sequenced after all isolated RNA was converted to cDNA. This table comes from immunoSEQ multiplex PCR, and its TCRdb copy is limited to in-frame clones, with some not included. The table lists some 230,000 clones, over 8.5% of them singletons. Populations obtained by sorting all exceeded 98% purity. This receptor was identified in a woman aged 18-29 years in good health. The chain has TRBV6-1 and TRBJ2-2; D might be TRBD1 (6 bases). Sequencing input: naive CD4+ T cells from blood. In nucleotides, the CDR3 is TGTGCCAGCAGCCTCGAAACAGGGTACACCGGGGAGCTGTTTTTT. It codes for CASSLETGYTGELFF.